The sequence of this T cell receptor (beta chain) was determined in a study of cytomegalovirus exposure and HLA in healthy donors. In the study overall: The roughly 130 validation repertoires used the same platform as the approximately 670 first-cohort repertoires (as reported by a later analysis).

Profiled with immunoSEQ multiplex PCR; TCRdb holds only in-frame clones, not every one. The profile shows over 85,000 clones, about nine tenths of them singletons. The study, taken as a whole, reports: There were some public TCRs occurring in many donors, but most TCR sequences were rare. It was reportedly the case that the classifier diagnosed cytomegalovirus status with high specificity and sensitivity. The study listed 164 cytomegalovirus-associated TCR beta chains.

Germline V gene sequence: CDR1 SGHTA, CDR2 FQGNSA. V was pared by 6 bases and J by 8 bases, with 8 bases of the junction left unmatched. CDR3 length: 13 amino acids. As to this clone: What it recognizes is unknown.

Sequencing was done on a sample of PBMCs. This sequence joins TRBV7-2 and TRBJ1-2; 8 bases line up with TRBD1. This TCR derives from a woman between 18 and 30 years old in good health and CMV-seronegative. CDR3 coding DNA: TGTGCCAGCAGAAATCAGGGGGCTAACGGCTACACCTTC. Amino acids: CASRNQGANGYTF.